This T cell receptor (beta chain) is from a study of cytomegalovirus exposure and HLA in healthy donors. Looking at the study overall: Among about 179 million T cells, an earlier analysis found approximately 110 million unique TCR beta sequences. Study-wide findings and caveats: Later, an analysis found that common viral pathogens appeared to be linked with several of the most significant clusters.

A multiplex PCR was run with 60 Vbeta primers and 13 Jbeta primers. Here immunoSEQ multiplex PCR was the method, and the copy in TCRdb shows in-frame clones only, minus some. This sample carries about 60,000 clones, around 73% of them seen once, and the ten largest clones take 5.4%. Concerning this clone itself: What it recognizes is unknown.

The CDR3 runs to 13 residues. Germline lookup yields CDR1 SGHNT and CDR2 YYREEE (reference sequence). Trimming pared 4 bases from V and 4 bases from J, leaving 11 bases between. The clonotype comes from a middle-aged man in good health and CMV-seronegative. The chain uses TRBV5-4 and TRBJ1-2; D gene unclear. Material: PBMCs. The CDR3 protein is CASSLGSGYGYTF. CDR3 DNA: TGTGCCAGCAGCCTCGGATCAGGCTATGGCTACACCTTC.